The 24 T cell receptor beta chains below come from one sample, sequenced in a study of cytomegalovirus exposure and HLA in healthy donors. PCR amplification relied on 60 Vbeta primers (plus 13 Jbeta primers). Sequenced by immunoSEQ multiplex PCR; TCRdb stores in-frame clones only, minus some. The data hold 100,000 to 150,000 clones, with around four fifths observed a single time. The sample comprised PBMCs. The receptors stem from a man younger than 30 in good health and CMV-seropositive.

A single count supports this clone. The genes are TRBV5-4 and TRBJ2-7, with D possibly matching TRBD1 (6 bases). The CDR3 covers 14 residues. V gave up 2 bases and J gave up 6 bases, with 15 bases separating them. Looked up from germline, CDR1 is SGHNT and CDR2 is YYREEE (reference sequence). The chain's CDR3 is CASSFRDKFTEQYF. In nucleotides, the CDR3 is TGTGCCAGCAGCTTCCGGGACAAGTTCACCGAGCAGTACTTC.

Only one count was recorded for this clone. This chain joins TRBV7-8 and TRBJ1-5; a weak D match, TRBD1 (6 bases). The germline V gene encodes CDR1 SGHVS and CDR2 FQNEAQ. CDR3 length equals 17 residues. The V end lost 2 bases, the J end lost 6 bases, and 20 bases lay between the germline ends. CDR3 amino acids: CASSLNRESGTGQPQHF. The CDR3 DNA follows: TGTGCCAGCAGCTTAAACAGGGAATCAGGCACGGGTCAGCCCCAGCATTTT. The full variable domain, with the rest looked up from reference TRBV7-8 and TRBJ1-5, is GAGVSQSPRYKVAKRGQDVALRCDPISGHVSLFWYQQALGQGPEFLTYFQNEAQLDKSGLPSDRFFAERPEGSVSTLKIQRTQQEDSAVYLCASSLNRESGTGQPQHFGDGTRLSIL.

V usage is TRBV11-2 and J usage is TRBJ2-3, with D possibly matching TRBD2 (6 bases). V lost 4 bases and J lost 3, with 14 bases in between. This CDR3 contains 15 residues. Germline loops: CDR1 SGHAT, CDR2 FQNNGV. This CDR3 is CASSSRGKRTDTQYF. CDR3 coding DNA: TGTGCCAGCAGCTCCCGGGGGAAAAGGACAGATACGCAGTATTTT.

The genes are TRBV2 and TRBJ2-7; 7 positions agree with TRBD2. The CDR3 totals 16 residues. Germline CDR1 reads SNHLY; CDR2 reads FYNNEI. Unmatched junction bases numbered 11, after V lost 4 bases and J lost 2 bases. The CDR3 DNA sequence: TGTGCCAGCAGTGGAGAAGAGCGGGGACCCACCTACGAGCAGTACTTC. This codes for CASSGEERGPTYEQYF.

The V call is TRBV6-5, the J call TRBJ1-2, with 7 bases fitting TRBD1. The ends lost 8 bases at V and 3 bases at J; junction bases unmatched: 9. This CDR3 spans 14 amino acids. Germline V gene sequence: CDR1 MNHEY, CDR2 SVGAGI. The CDR3 sequence is CASGRLTGDYGYTF. CDR3 DNA: TGTGCCAGCGGACGGTTAACAGGGGACTATGGCTACACCTTC.

The genes are TRBV29-1 and TRBJ2-7, with D perhaps TRBD2 (6 bases). The CDR3 sequence is 14 residues long. Trimming took off 7 bases at V and 0 bases at J, with 16 bases between the two ends. Germline V lookup: CDR1 SQVTM, CDR2 ANQGSEA. The CDR3 DNA reads as TGCAGCGGCGGGGAAGGGGTAAGCTCCTACGAGCAGTACTTC. Protein sequence: CSGGEGVSSYEQYF.

The V call is TRBV30, the J call TRBJ1-5; 7 nucleotides align to TRBD1. Germline V gene sequence: CDR1 GTSNPN, CDR2 SVGIG (reference sequence). The CDR3 has 13 amino acids. Trimming at V came to 1 base and at J to 8 bases, leaving 5 bases not matched to a gene. In DNA form, the CDR3 reads TGTGCCTGGAGTGCACAGGGGAATGAGCCCCAGCATTTT. It yields the protein CAWSAQGNEPQHF.

The chain joins TRBV7-2 to TRBJ2-1; D gene uncertain. This CDR3 has 14 residues. Between the trimmed V and J ends, which lost 6 bases and 7 bases, there was a span of 16 bases. Germline values: CDR1 SGHTA, CDR2 FQGNSA. CDR3: CASSSAAAVNEQFF. The CDR3 bases are TGTGCCAGCAGTTCGGCGGCCGCGGTTAATGAGCAGTTCTTC.

In regard to this clone: One end of the junction varies from germline; a read error may be responsible. The DNA of the CDR3 is TGTGCCACCAGCATACTACAAGGGACCCAGTACTTC. Its translation: CATSILQGTQYF. The rearrangement uses TRBV15 and TRBJ2-5; D uncertain. The CDR3 has 12 amino acids. CDR1 is LNHNV and CDR2 is YYDKDF in the germline V gene (reference sequence).

This clone was seen a few times. The rearrangement links TRBV7-9 to TRBJ2-5, with D perhaps matching TRBD1 (5 bases). Germline loops: CDR1 SEHNR, CDR2 FQNEAQ (reference sequence). V lost 1 base and J 3 bases, leaving 12 bases between the germline ends. The CDR3 sequence is 15 residues long. Here the CDR3 DNA reads TGTGCCAGCAGCTTAGGCAGGGTGACGGAAGAGACCCAGTACTTC. This translates into CASSLGRVTEETQYF.

The DNA for the CDR3 is TGTGCCAGCAGCACCGTAGCGGGGTGGGATACGCAGTATTTT. Its translation is CASSTVAGWDTQYF. This chain uses TRBV5-4 with TRBJ2-3; TRBD2 aligns across 8 bases. Germline V gives CDR1 SGHNT, CDR2 YYREEE (reference sequence). V lost 4 bases to trimming and J lost 6 bases; unmatched junction nucleotides: 7. The CDR3 totals 14 residues.

J is TRBJ2-7 and V is TRBV11-2, with TRBD2 identical over 7 bases. J lost 1 base, V lost 1 base, and 1 base had no gene match. This CDR3 region has 14 residues. Germline V gene data show CDR1 as SGHAT and CDR2 as FQNNGV. CDR3 coding DNA: TGTGCCAGCAGCTTAGGAGCGGGGTCCTACGAGCAGTACTTC. Residues: CASSLGAGSYEQYF. Combining the CDR3 with reference TRBV11-2 and TRBJ2-7 gives the whole variable domain EAGVAQSPRYKIIEKRQSVAFWCNPISGHATLYWYQQILGQGPKLLIQFQNNGVVDDSQLPKDRFSAERLKGVDSTLKIQPAKLEDSAVYLCASSLGAGSYEQYFGPGTRLTVT.

The chain joins TRBV9 to TRBJ1-1, with TRBD1 as a possible D gene (5 bases). The germline V and J ends were trimmed by 0 bases and 0 bases, with 6 bases remaining between them. Germline V gene sequence: CDR1 SGDLS, CDR2 YYNGEE. CDR3 length: 14 amino acids. The CDR3 reads CASSVEGLNTEAFF. DNA of the CDR3: TGTGCCAGCAGCGTAGAGGGGCTGAACACTGAAGCTTTCTTT.

V is TRBV28 and J is TRBJ2-4, with unresolved D. Trimming took off 3 bases at V and 0 bases at J, with 6 bases between the two ends. The CDR3 is 14 amino acids. Germline V gene lookup returns CDR1 MDHEN and CDR2 SYDVKM. The CDR3 sequence: CASSLGIAKNIQYF. DNA for the CDR3: TGTGCCAGCAGTTTGGGCATAGCCAAAAACATTCAGTACTTC.

This clone was found once. The chain joins TRBV28 to TRBJ1-6, with a tentative D call TRBD1 (6 bases). Looked up from germline, CDR1 is MDHEN and CDR2 is SYDVKM. V was shortened by 5 bases and J by 0 bases, with 11 bases between the two germline ends. The CDR3 is 16 amino acids. The CDR3 DNA reads as TGTGCCAGCAGTCCGGACAGAAGCTCCTATAATTCACCCCTCCACTTT. It specifies CASSPDRSSYNSPLHF.

This clone has only a few counts. V gene TRBV27 combines with J gene TRBJ2-5; D perhaps matches TRBD1 (6 bases). CDR1 is MNHEY, CDR2 SMNVEV, per germline (reference sequence). The CDR3 runs 13 residues. V lost 8 bases and J 0 bases, leaving 10 bases between the germline ends. CDR3 amino acids: CASRRDNQETQYF. CDR3 nucleotides: TGTGCCAGCCGAAGGGACAACCAAGAGACCCAGTACTTC.

The chain recombines TRBV4-1 with TRBJ2-5; no definite D call. Trimming shortened V by 1 base and J by 5 bases, and 11 bases separated the two germline ends. Germline CDR1 MGHRA, CDR2 YSYEKL. The length of the CDR3 is 14 residues. CDR3 DNA: TGCGCCAGCAGCCAAGTGGCCAGTGCTGAGACCCAGTACTTC. Protein product: CASSQVASAETQYF.

The gene calls are TRBV14 and TRBJ2-3; 9 bases fit TRBD2. The CDR3 has 17 residues. Germline assignment: CDR1 SGHDN and CDR2 FVKESK. J gave up 2 bases and V 4 bases, and 10 bases lay outside the gene matches. The CDR3 sequence: CASSPRIAGASTDTQYF. The CDR3 nucleotides are TGTGCCAGCAGCCCCAGGATAGCGGGGGCCTCCACAGATACGCAGTATTTT.

The J gene is TRBJ1-1, the V gene TRBV27; D is possibly TRBD1 (5 bases). V was trimmed by 6 bases and J by 0 bases, leaving 20 bases between them. CDR1 and CDR2 (germline): MNHEY, SMNVEV (reference sequence). The CDR3 is 17 amino acids. The CDR3 sequence: CASRKGPAGLLNTEAFF. DNA of the CDR3: TGTGCCAGCAGAAAGGGGCCAGCCGGCCTTCTGAACACTGAAGCTTTCTTT.

The chain has TRBV2 and TRBJ1-4; D unresolved. The CDR3 has 11 residues. Deletions cut 7 bases from V and 8 bases from J, with 8 bases between. The germline CDR1 and CDR2 sequences are SNHLY and FYNNEI. This CDR3 reads CASKPEEKLFF. The CDR3, as DNA: TGTGCCAGCAAGCCTGAGGAAAAACTGTTTTTT.

The gene calls are TRBV9 and TRBJ1-2; 11 bases are a match to TRBD1. V trimming: 4 bases; J trimming: 6 bases; junction bases outside the gene matches: 14. The CDR3 contains 17 residues. Germline V gives CDR1 SGDLS, CDR2 YYNGEE. The CDR3 coding sequence is TGTGCCAGCAGCCACCTTACCGGGACAGGGGGGTACAATGGCTACACCTTC. Translation: CASSHLTGTGGYNGYTF.

The genes are TRBV6-1 and TRBJ1-2; D ambiguous. Germline-derived CDR1 and CDR2 are MNHNS and SASEGT. V gave up 6 bases and J gave up 4 bases, with 12 bases separating them. There are 13 residues in the CDR3. CDR3 bases: TGTGCCAGCAGAGTACAGTCATCCTATGGCTACACCTTC. Residues: CASRVQSSYGYTF.

In this sample, this clone turned up a few times. The chain couples TRBV6-5 to TRBJ2-1; tentatively, D is TRBD2 (7 bases). The CDR3 covers 12 residues. Per the germline V gene, CDR1 is MNHEY and CDR2 is SVGAGI. Trimming left V 2 bases short and J 10 bases short, with 9 bases between. CDR3 sequence (DNA): TGTGCCAGCAGTTACGGGAGGGGGGAGCAGTTCTTC. Translated, it gives CASSYGRGEQFF.

The chain recombines TRBV10-3 with TRBJ1-2, with D possibly TRBD1 on 6 matching bases. The CDR3 contains 13 residues. From germline, CDR1 is ENHRY and CDR2 SYGVKD. Trimming stripped 4 bases from V and 5 bases from J, with 11 bases between. Here the CDR3 reads CAISGGRGYGYTF. The DNA for the CDR3 is TGTGCCATCAGTGGCGGCAGGGGTTATGGCTACACCTTC.